This is a list of T cell receptor beta chains from one sample in a study of T-cell reconstitution after alpha-beta-depleted transplantation in children. TCRdb itself ran the PCR reads through MiXCR, one entry per CDR3 protein. The data hold 250,000 to 400,000 distinct CDR3 sequences, with approximately 20% observed a single time. The sample here was PBMCs, mostly from graft donor cells, taken 180 days after TCRalphabeta/CD19-depleted stem cell transplant. These receptor sequences come from a male patient between 5 and 17 years old who had a stem cell transplant for acute lymphoblastic leukemia, so the T cells may come from the graft donor. CDR3s include the opening cysteine and the closing phenylalanine or tryptophan. Fields, in order: J gene, clone size, V gene, D gene, CDR3 protein. A D gene is named only where the DNA matches it firmly. Clone size is not always given. Where it is, it says once, few, many or a class for expanded clones.

j_call: TRBJ2-7; clone_size: .; v_call: TRBV20-1; d_call: TRBD1; cdr3_aa: CSASTGFHEQYF
j_call: TRBJ2-1; clone_size: .; v_call: TRBV20-1; d_call: TRBD2; cdr3_aa: CSASLLGTSGRAFLKPEQFF
j_call: TRBJ2-3; clone_size: few; v_call: TRBV7-8; d_call: TRBD2; cdr3_aa: CASSLISGGLLGDTQYF
j_call: TRBJ2-5; clone_size: .; v_call: TRBV19; d_call: .; cdr3_aa: CASSIWGEETQYF
j_call: TRBJ2-6; clone_size: few; v_call: TRBV12-3/TRBV12-4; d_call: TRBD2; cdr3_aa: CASERGPGANVLTF
j_call: TRBJ2-7; clone_size: .; v_call: TRBV3-1; d_call: .; cdr3_aa: CASSEGGMGSAYEQYF
j_call: TRBJ2-2; clone_size: few; v_call: TRBV5-1; d_call: .; cdr3_aa: CASTRDRNPGELFF
j_call: TRBJ2-2; clone_size: .; v_call: TRBV7-6; d_call: .; cdr3_aa: CASSRLLGENTGELFF
j_call: TRBJ1-2; clone_size: .; v_call: TRBV27; d_call: .; cdr3_aa: CASSSSVYNRDSGYTF
j_call: TRBJ2-1; clone_size: .; v_call: TRBV2; d_call: .; cdr3_aa: CASSEREAVYNEQFF
j_call: TRBJ2-3; clone_size: few; v_call: TRBV6-2/TRBV6-3; d_call: .; cdr3_aa: CASSYGTSSGTDTQYF
j_call: TRBJ1-1; clone_size: .; v_call: TRBV11-2; d_call: .; cdr3_aa: CASSPRGGRNTEAFF
j_call: TRBJ1-2; clone_size: .; v_call: TRBV30; d_call: .; cdr3_aa: CAWSVDRDYGYTF